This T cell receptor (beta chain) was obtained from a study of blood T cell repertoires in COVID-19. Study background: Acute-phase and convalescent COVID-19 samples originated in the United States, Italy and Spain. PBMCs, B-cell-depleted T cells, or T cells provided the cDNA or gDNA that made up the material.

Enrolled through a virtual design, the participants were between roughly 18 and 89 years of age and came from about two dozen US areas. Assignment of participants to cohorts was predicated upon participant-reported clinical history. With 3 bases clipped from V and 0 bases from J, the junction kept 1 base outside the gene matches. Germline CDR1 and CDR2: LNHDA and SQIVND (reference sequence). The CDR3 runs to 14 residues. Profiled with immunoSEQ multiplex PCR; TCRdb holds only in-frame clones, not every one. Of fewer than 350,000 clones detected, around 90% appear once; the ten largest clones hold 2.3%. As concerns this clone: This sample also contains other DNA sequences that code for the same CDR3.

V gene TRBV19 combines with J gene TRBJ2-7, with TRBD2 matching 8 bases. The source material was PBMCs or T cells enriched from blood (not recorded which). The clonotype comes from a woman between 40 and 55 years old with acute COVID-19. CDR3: CASSIGGGSYEQYF. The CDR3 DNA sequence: TGTGCCAGTAGTATCGGGGGGGGCTCCTACGAGCAGTACTTC. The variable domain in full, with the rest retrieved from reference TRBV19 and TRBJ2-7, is DGGITQSPKYLFRKEGQNVTLSCEQNLNHDAMYWYRQDPGQGLRLIYYSQIVNDFQKGDIAEGYSVSREKKESFPLTVTSAQKNPTAFYLCASSIGGGSYEQYFGPGTRLTVT.